Listed here are 28 T cell receptor beta chains from one sample, sequenced in a study of blood T cell repertoires in COVID-19. Some clones are missing from TCRdb's copy, which holds only in-frame ones; the method was immunoSEQ multiplex PCR. The sample records roughly 230,000 clones, approximately 84% being singletons. Sequenced input: peripheral blood. The receptors here all came from a man aged 50-60 years with active or convalescent COVID-19.

This chain joins TRBV2 and TRBJ1-4; 10 nucleotides align to TRBD1. This CDR3 has 15 amino acids. Germline loops: CDR1 SNHLY, CDR2 FYNNEI. Trimming took 6 bases from V and 7 from J; bases not matched to a gene: 8. In DNA form, the CDR3 reads TGTGCCAGCAGAAGGGAGGGACAGGGGAGTGAAAAACTGTTTTTT. Translated, it gives CASRREGQGSEKLFF.

This chain joins TRBV3-1 (or the pseudogene TRBV3-2) and TRBJ1-2, with TRBD1 as a possible D gene (6 bases). The CDR3 is made up of 16 amino acids. The V gene's germline CDR1 is LGHDT and CDR2 YNNKEL (reference sequence). Trimming pared 0 bases from V and 3 bases from J, leaving 14 bases between. CDR3 region: CASSQDRQGRDYGYTF. DNA for the CDR3: TGTGCCAGCAGCCAAGATAGGCAGGGGAGGGACTATGGCTACACCTTC.

This rearrangement joins TRBV4-1 to TRBJ2-1, with a tentative D call TRBD1 (7 bases). Trimming stripped 1 base from V and 11 bases from J, with 15 bases between. The CDR3 extends over 14 amino acids. Germline V lookup: CDR1 MGHRA, CDR2 YSYEKL. The CDR3 coding sequence is TGCGCCAGCAGCCAAGTCCAGGGGGGTAAAAAGCAGTTCTTC. This gives the protein CASSQVQGGKKQFF.

The CDR3 loop is CASSQETGTAYGYTF. The CDR3 DNA follows: TGCGCCAGCAGCCAAGAGACCGGGACTGCCTATGGCTACACCTTC. The V and J genes are TRBV4-1 and TRBJ1-2, with D perhaps TRBD1 (5 bases). With 0 bases removed from V and 4 bases from J, the gap between germline ends came to 12 bases. Germline V gene data show CDR1 as MGHRA and CDR2 as YSYEKL. The CDR3 totals 15 residues.

This CDR3 reads CATSPRVYDGYTF. CDR3 coding DNA: TGTGCCACCAGCCCACGGGTTTACGATGGCTACACCTTC. The J gene is TRBJ1-2, the V gene TRBV15; no clear D. Germline values: CDR1 LNHNV, CDR2 YYDKDF (reference sequence). The CDR3 length is 13 residues. Trimming shortened V by 5 bases and J by 6 bases, and 13 bases separated the two germline ends.

The CDR3 coding sequence is TGTGCCAGCAGCCCAGGGCCCCAACTGACAGGGTTAGGGACTTATAGCAATCAGCCCCAGCATTTT. Translation gives CASSPGPQLTGLGTYSNQPQHF. The chain links TRBV3-1 (or the pseudogene TRBV3-2) to TRBJ1-5, with 7 bases lining up with TRBD1. The CDR3 is 22 amino acids. The J segment lost 0 bases and the V segment lost 4 bases, leaving 24 bases of the junction unmatched. Germline V gene sequence: CDR1 LGHDT, CDR2 YNNKEL (reference sequence).

Only a few counts were recorded for this clone. This rearrangement joins TRBV19 to TRBJ1-1; 11 nucleotides align to TRBD1. Germline V gives CDR1 LNHDA, CDR2 SQIVND (reference sequence). The CDR3 totals 16 residues. After removal of 3 bases from V and 7 bases from J, the junction contained 10 bases not matched to a gene. CDR3 DNA sequence: TGTGCCAGTAGTATTGGGACAGGGGGTGATTGGGATGAAGCTTTCTTT. It codes for CASSIGTGGDWDEAFF. The full variable domain, with the rest looked up from reference TRBV19 and TRBJ1-1, is DGGITQSPKYLFRKEGQNVTLSCEQNLNHDAMYWYRQDPGQGLRLIYYSQIVNDFQKGDIAEGYSVSREKKESFPLTVTSAQKNPTAFYLCASSIGTGGDWDEAFFGQGTRLTVV.

This chain connects TRBV4-2 to TRBJ1-1; a possible D gene is TRBD1 (5 bases). The V end was cut by 1 base, the J end by 5 bases, with 17 bases between. The CDR3 spans 16 residues. Germline assignment: CDR1 LGHNA and CDR2 YNFKEQ. The CDR3 reads CASSQVSRGGRTEAFF. The CDR3 DNA sequence: TGTGCCAGCAGCCAAGTGTCGAGGGGAGGGCGAACTGAAGCTTTCTTT.

The chain uses TRBV6-4 and TRBJ2-1; D is unclear. This CDR3 is 14 amino acids long. Germline CDR1 and CDR2: MRHNA and SNTAGT. Trimming left V 6 bases short and J 6 bases short, with 15 bases between. The CDR3 coding sequence is TGTGCCAGCAGCCCTCTGCGGATCAGCAATGAGCAGTTCTTC. Amino acid sequence: CASSPLRISNEQFF.

The chain couples TRBV7-8 to TRBJ1-5, with D perhaps TRBD1 (5 bases). Deletions cut 5 bases from V and 0 bases from J, with 11 bases between. This CDR3 spans 15 amino acids. Germline CDR1 and CDR2: SGHVS and FQNEAQ. The CDR3 here is CASSATVRSNQPQHF. As DNA, the CDR3 is TGTGCCAGCAGCGCGACAGTGCGTAGCAATCAGCCCCAGCATTTT.

The chain has TRBV29-1 and TRBJ1-5; no firm D call. This CDR3 region has 13 residues. V was cut by 6 bases and J by 5 bases, with 14 bases left in between. Germline CDR1 reads SQVTM; CDR2 reads ANQGSEA. CDR3 sequence: CSVRGGFDQPQHF. Written as DNA, the CDR3 is TGCAGCGTACGTGGAGGGTTCGATCAGCCCCAGCATTTT.

This clone was found once. The chain combines TRBV3-1 (or the pseudogene TRBV3-2) with TRBJ2-1; 12 nucleotides match TRBD2. With V trimmed by 0 bases and J by 5 bases, 2 bases remained unmatched. Germline-derived CDR1 and CDR2 are LGHDT and YNNKEL (reference sequence). This CDR3 is built from 16 residues. CDR3 in amino acids: CASSQETSGGDNEQFF. For the CDR3, the DNA is TGTGCCAGCAGCCAAGAGACTAGCGGGGGCGACAATGAGCAGTTCTTC.

This sequence joins TRBV6-1 and TRBJ2-3, with D possibly TRBD1 on 5 matching bases. V gave up 1 base and J gave up 0 bases, with 8 bases separating them. The germline V gene encodes CDR1 MNHNS and CDR2 SASEGT. The CDR3 loop spans 15 amino acids. Here the CDR3 reads CASSEVRASTDTQYF. The CDR3 DNA sequence: TGTGCCAGCAGTGAAGTCAGGGCCAGCACAGATACGCAGTATTTT.

The chain recombines TRBV3-1 (or the pseudogene TRBV3-2) with TRBJ1-2, with TRBD1 identical over 11 bases. V gave up 3 bases and J gave up 6 bases; unmatched junction bases: 6. The CDR3 spans 15 residues. Germline V CDR1 and CDR2: LGHDT, YNNKEL (reference sequence). CDR3: CASSHLGQGADGYTF. In nucleotides, the CDR3 is TGTGCCAGCAGCCACTTAGGACAGGGGGCAGATGGCTACACCTTC.

V is TRBV6-5 and J is TRBJ1-5; 9 nucleotides agree with TRBD1. Germline CDR1 MNHEY, CDR2 SVGAGI. The CDR3 is made up of 13 amino acids. V lost 7 bases, J lost 8 bases, and 6 bases stayed unmatched. Here the CDR3 reads CASKGTGKEPQHF. Written as DNA, the CDR3 is TGTGCCAGCAAAGGGACAGGGAAGGAGCCCCAGCATTTT.

The V gene is TRBV5-4, the J gene TRBJ2-1; perhaps TRBD2 as D (5 bases). Between the trimmed V and J ends, which lost 4 bases and 7 bases, there was a span of 21 bases. CDR1 SGHNT and CDR2 YYREEE come from the germline V gene (reference sequence). CDR3 size: 16 residues. CDR3 in amino acids: CASSQQKLPTGNEQFF. CDR3 coding DNA: TGTGCCAGCAGCCAACAAAAATTACCTACGGGGAATGAGCAGTTCTTC. The full variable domain, its missing parts supplied by reference TRBV5-4 and TRBJ2-1, is ETGVTQSPTHLIKTRGQQVTLRCSSQSGHNTVSWYQQALGQGPQFIFQYYREEENGRGNFPPRFSGLQFPNYSSELNVNALELDDSALYLCASSQQKLPTGNEQFFGPGTRLTVL.

This rearrangement joins TRBV7-6 to TRBJ2-3, with 7 bases lining up with TRBD2. V shed 5 bases, J shed 5 bases, and the junction held 10 bases outside the gene matches. The CDR3 spans 15 residues. CDR1 and CDR2 from the germline V gene are SGHVS and FNYEAQ. The CDR3 DNA reads TGTGCCAGCAGCGACCGGGAGGACTTCGTAGATACGCAGTATTTT. It specifies CASSDREDFVDTQYF. The variable domain in full, completed from reference TRBV7-6 and TRBJ2-3, reads GAGVSQSPRYKVTKRGQDVALRCDPISGHVSLYWYRQALGQGPEFLTYFNYEAQQDKSGLPNDRFSAERPEGSISTLTIQRTEQRDSAMYRCASSDREDFVDTQYFGPGTRLTVL.

The chain joins TRBV6-5 to TRBJ1-6, with 7 bases identical to TRBD1. In germline, CDR1 is MNHEY, CDR2 SVGAGI. Trimming at V came to 6 bases and at J to 6 bases, leaving 5 bases not matched to a gene. The CDR3 is 14 amino acids. The CDR3 sequence is CASSRDSRNSPLHF. The CDR3, as DNA: TGTGCCAGCAGCCGGGACAGCCGTAATTCACCCCTCCACTTT.

The chain carries TRBV3-1 (or the pseudogene TRBV3-2) and TRBJ1-1; D not certain. Trimming pared 0 bases from V and 0 bases from J, leaving 11 bases between. The CDR3 runs to 16 residues. Germline values: CDR1 LGHDT, CDR2 YNNKEL (reference sequence). The CDR3 sequence is CASSQEAPYLNTEAFF. The DNA for the CDR3 is TGTGCCAGCAGCCAAGAGGCCCCTTATCTGAACACTGAAGCTTTCTTT.

The CDR3 coding sequence is TGTGCCAGCAGCTTCCGAGGCAGGGAAAGTAAGCAGTACTTC. Amino acid sequence: CASSFRGRESKQYF. The genes are TRBV7-2 and TRBJ2-7; maybe TRBD1 (5 bases). From germline, CDR1 is SGHTA and CDR2 FQGNSA. The CDR3 has 14 residues. Trimming stripped 3 bases from V and 8 bases from J, with 17 bases between.

The chain employs TRBV7-7 and TRBJ1-1; D might be TRBD1 (6 bases). The V end lost 5 bases, the J end lost 2 bases, and 15 bases lay between the germline ends. Germline V gene sequence: CDR1 SSHAT, CDR2 FNYEAQ (reference sequence). This CDR3 is 15 amino acids long. CDR3 bases: TGTGCCAGCAGCCCACCGGACAGCGTTAACACTGAAGCTTTCTTT. It specifies CASSPPDSVNTEAFF.

The chain employs TRBV5-1 and TRBJ1-1, with unresolved D. CDR3 length equals 14 residues. In germline, CDR1 is SGHRS, CDR2 YFSETQ. V was shortened by 5 bases and J by 3 bases, with 14 bases between the two germline ends. The CDR3, as DNA: TGCGCCAGCAGTCTCGGGGATGGTGACACTGAAGCTTTCTTT. It yields the protein CASSLGDGDTEAFF.

V usage is TRBV5-8 and J usage is TRBJ1-1; 10 bases agree with TRBD1. The V gene end was trimmed by 4 bases and the J gene end by 4 bases; junction bases not matched to a gene: 4. Germline CDR1 reads SGHTS; CDR2 reads YDEGEE. This CDR3 contains 14 residues. The CDR3 loop reads CASSPRDRGTEAFF. As DNA, the CDR3 is TGTGCCAGCAGCCCCCGGGACAGGGGCACTGAAGCTTTCTTT.

The chain is built from TRBV5-6 and TRBJ1-1; no firm D call. The CDR3 covers 14 residues. Germline CDR1 and CDR2: SGHDT and YYEEEE. Trimming shortened V by 0 bases and J by 6 bases, and 12 bases separated the two germline ends. CDR3 coding DNA: TGTGCCAGCAGCTTGGCCTGGGGAGGGTCTGAAGCTTTCTTT. Its translation: CASSLAWGGSEAFF.

J is TRBJ2-7 and V is TRBV7-8; D gene unclear. The CDR3 has 14 residues. V dropped 4 bases and J dropped 3 bases, with 13 bases sitting between them. Germline CDR1 is SGHVS and CDR2 is FQNEAQ. The CDR3 reads CASSSAGSFYEQYF. The CDR3 DNA sequence: TGTGCCAGCAGCTCGGCCGGGTCGTTCTACGAGCAGTACTTC. The variable domain in full, completed from reference TRBV7-8 and TRBJ2-7, reads GAGVSQSPRYKVAKRGQDVALRCDPISGHVSLFWYQQALGQGPEFLTYFQNEAQLDKSGLPSDRFFAERPEGSVSTLKIQRTQQEDSAVYLCASSSAGSFYEQYFGPGTRLTVT.

The rearrangement links TRBV5-1 to TRBJ1-2, with TRBD1 identical over 7 bases. V shed 4 bases, J shed 4 bases, and the junction held 10 bases outside the gene matches. From germline, CDR1 is SGHRS and CDR2 YFSETQ. This CDR3 has 15 amino acids. CDR3 sequence reads: CASSDLRQGSYGYTF. The CDR3 DNA follows: TGCGCCAGCAGCGACCTACGACAGGGATCCTATGGCTACACCTTC.

The chain has TRBV6-6 and TRBJ1-5; D is unclear. The V and J ends lost 3 bases and 5 bases respectively, with 5 bases between them. This CDR3 spans 12 amino acids. Germline CDR1 is MNHNY and CDR2 is SVGAGI (reference sequence). The CDR3 nucleotides are TGTGCCAGCAGTTATGGAGATCAGCCCCAGCATTTT. Encoded protein: CASSYGDQPQHF.

The chain recombines TRBV3-1 (or the pseudogene TRBV3-2) with TRBJ1-1, with 10 bases matching TRBD1. V lost 1 base and J lost 6; bases outside the gene matches: 11. The CDR3 is made up of 17 amino acids. The germline CDR1 and CDR2 sequences are LGHDT and YNNKEL (reference sequence). In nucleotides, the CDR3 is TGTGCCAGCAGCCAAGGTCAGACAGGGGGCGTGAGACCTGAAGCTTTCTTT. Its protein product is CASSQGQTGGVRPEAFF.